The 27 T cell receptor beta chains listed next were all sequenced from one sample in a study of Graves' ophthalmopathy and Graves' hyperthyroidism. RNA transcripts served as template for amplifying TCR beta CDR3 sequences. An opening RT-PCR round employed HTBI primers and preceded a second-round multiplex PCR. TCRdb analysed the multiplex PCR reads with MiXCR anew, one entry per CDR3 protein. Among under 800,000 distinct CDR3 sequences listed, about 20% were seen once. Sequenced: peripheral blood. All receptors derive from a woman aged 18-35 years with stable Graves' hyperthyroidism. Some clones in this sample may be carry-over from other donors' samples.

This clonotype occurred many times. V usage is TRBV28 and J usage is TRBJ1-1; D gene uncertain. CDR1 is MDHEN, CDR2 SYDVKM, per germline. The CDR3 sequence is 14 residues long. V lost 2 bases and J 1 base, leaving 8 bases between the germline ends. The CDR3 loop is CASSLDTENTEAFF. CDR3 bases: TGTGCCAGCAGTTTAGACACGGAGAACACTGAAGCTTTCTTT.

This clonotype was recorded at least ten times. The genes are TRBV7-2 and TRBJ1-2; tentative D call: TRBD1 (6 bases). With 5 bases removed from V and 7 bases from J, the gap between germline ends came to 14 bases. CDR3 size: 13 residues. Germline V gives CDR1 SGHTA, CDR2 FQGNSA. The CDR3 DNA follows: TGTGCCAGCAGCCAAACGGGGGGCAGTGGCTACACCTTC. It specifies CASSQTGGSGYTF.

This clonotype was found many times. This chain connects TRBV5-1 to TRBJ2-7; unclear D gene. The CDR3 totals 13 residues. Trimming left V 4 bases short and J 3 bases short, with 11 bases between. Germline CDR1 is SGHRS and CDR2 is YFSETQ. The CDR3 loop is CASSRTDGYEQYF. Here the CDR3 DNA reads TGCGCCAGCAGCCGGACCGACGGCTACGAGCAGTACTTC.

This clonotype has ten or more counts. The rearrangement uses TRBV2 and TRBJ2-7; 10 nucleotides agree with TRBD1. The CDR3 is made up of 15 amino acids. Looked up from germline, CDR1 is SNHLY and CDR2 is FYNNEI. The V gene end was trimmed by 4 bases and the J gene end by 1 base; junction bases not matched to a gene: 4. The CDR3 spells CASSAWTGGSYEQYF. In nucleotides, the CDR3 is TGTGCCAGCAGTGCCTGGACAGGGGGATCCTACGAGCAGTACTTC. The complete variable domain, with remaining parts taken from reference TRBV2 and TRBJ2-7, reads EPEVTQTPSHQVTQMGQEVILRCVPISNHLYFYWYRQILGQKVEFLVSFYNNEISEKSEIFDDQFSVERPDGSNFTLKIRSTKLEDSAMYFCASSAWTGGSYEQYFGPGTRLTVT.

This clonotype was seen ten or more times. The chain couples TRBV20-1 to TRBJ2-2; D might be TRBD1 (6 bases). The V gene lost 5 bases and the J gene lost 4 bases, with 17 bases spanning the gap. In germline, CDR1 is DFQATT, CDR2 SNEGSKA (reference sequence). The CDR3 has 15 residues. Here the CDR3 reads CSAASRQGSTGELFF. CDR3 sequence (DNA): TGCAGTGCTGCCAGTCGTCAGGGGAGCACCGGGGAGCTGTTTTTT.

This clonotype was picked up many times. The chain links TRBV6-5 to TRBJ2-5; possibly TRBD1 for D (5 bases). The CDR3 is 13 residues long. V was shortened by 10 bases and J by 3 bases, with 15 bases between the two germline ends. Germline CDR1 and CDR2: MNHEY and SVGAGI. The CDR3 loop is CATSAGQKETQYF. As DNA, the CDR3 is TGTGCCACCTCGGCAGGGCAGAAAGAGACCCAGTACTTC.

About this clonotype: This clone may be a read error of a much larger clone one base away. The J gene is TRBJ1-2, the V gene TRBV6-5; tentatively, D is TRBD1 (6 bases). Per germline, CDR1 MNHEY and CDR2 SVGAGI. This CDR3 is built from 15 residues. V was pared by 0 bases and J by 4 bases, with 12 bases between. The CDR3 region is CASSYSRGAIYGYTF. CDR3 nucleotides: TGTGCCAGCAGTTACTCGCGGGGGGCTATCTATGGCTACACCTTC.

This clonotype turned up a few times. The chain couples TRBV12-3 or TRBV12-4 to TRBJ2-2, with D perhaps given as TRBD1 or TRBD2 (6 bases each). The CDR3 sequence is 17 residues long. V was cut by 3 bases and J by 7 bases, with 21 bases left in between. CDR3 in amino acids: CASSFNRSPGAIGELFF. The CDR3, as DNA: TGTGCCAGCAGTTTTAATAGGAGTCCGGGGGCGATCGGGGAGCTGTTTTTT.

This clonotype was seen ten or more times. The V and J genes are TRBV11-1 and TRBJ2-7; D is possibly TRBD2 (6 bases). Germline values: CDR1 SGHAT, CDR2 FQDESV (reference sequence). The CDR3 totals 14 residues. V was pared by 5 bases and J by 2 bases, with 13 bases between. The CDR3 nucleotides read TGTGCCAGCAGCCCTAGGGGACTGGCCTACGAGCAGTACTTC. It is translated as CASSPRGLAYEQYF.

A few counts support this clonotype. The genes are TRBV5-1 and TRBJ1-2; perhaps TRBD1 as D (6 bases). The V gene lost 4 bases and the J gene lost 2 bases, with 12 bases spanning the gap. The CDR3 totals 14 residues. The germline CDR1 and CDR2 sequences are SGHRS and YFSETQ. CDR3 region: CASSRRDTNYGYTF. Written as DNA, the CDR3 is TGCGCCAGCAGCCGCAGGGACACCAACTATGGCTACACCTTC.

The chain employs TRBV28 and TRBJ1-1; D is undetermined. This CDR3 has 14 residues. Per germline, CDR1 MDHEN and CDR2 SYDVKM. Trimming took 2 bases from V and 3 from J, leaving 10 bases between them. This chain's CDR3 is CASSLGPTHTEAFF. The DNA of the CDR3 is TGTGCCAGCAGTTTAGGCCCAACCCACACTGAAGCTTTCTTT.

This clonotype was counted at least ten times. The CDR3 reads CAISRDRREETQYF. CDR3 sequence (DNA): TGTGCCATCAGTCGGGACAGGCGCGAAGAGACCCAGTACTTC. The chain has TRBV10-3 and TRBJ2-5, with TRBD1 matching over 8 bases. The CDR3 sequence is 14 residues long. The germline V gene encodes CDR1 ENHRY and CDR2 SYGVKD. Unmatched junction bases numbered 5, after V lost 5 bases and J lost 3 bases.

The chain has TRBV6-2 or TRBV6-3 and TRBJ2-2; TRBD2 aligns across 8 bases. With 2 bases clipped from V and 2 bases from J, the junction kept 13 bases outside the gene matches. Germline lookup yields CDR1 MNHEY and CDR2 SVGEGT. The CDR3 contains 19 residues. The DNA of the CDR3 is TGTGCCAGCAGTTACAGGCCTAGCGGGCCCCATCATAACACCGGGGAGCTGTTTTTT. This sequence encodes CASSYRPSGPHHNTGELFF.

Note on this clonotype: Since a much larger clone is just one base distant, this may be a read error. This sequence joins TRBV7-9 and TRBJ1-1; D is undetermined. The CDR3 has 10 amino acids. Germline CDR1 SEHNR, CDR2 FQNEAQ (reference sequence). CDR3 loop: CATLGTEACF. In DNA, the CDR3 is TGTGCCACCCTAGGCACTGAAGCTTGCTTT.

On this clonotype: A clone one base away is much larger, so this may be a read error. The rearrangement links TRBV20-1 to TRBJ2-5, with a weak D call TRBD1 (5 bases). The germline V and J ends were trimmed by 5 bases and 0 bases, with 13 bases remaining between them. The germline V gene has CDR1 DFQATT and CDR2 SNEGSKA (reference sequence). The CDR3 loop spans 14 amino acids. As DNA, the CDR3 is TGCAGTGCTCCCATCGGACACAACCAAGAGACCCAGTACTTC. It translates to CSAPIGHNQETQYF.

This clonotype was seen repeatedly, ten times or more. CDR3 protein: CASSLVDSPAIEQYF. The CDR3 nucleotides read TGTGCCAGCAGCTTAGTAGACTCGCCCGCGATCGAGCAGTACTTC. This chain uses TRBV7-8 with TRBJ2-7; D not resolved. Trimming stripped 1 base from V and 6 bases from J, with 16 bases between. The CDR3 consists of 15 residues. Per the germline V gene, CDR1 is SGHVS and CDR2 is FQNEAQ.

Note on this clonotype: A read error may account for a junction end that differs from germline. The CDR3 bases are TGTGCCAGCATTTACTCGAACGGGGGAGGTGGCTGCACCTTC. It specifies CASIYSNGGGGCTF. The rearrangement joins TRBV6-5 to TRBJ1-2; maybe TRBD1 (5 bases). From germline, CDR1 is MNHEY and CDR2 SVGAGI. This CDR3 contains 14 residues.

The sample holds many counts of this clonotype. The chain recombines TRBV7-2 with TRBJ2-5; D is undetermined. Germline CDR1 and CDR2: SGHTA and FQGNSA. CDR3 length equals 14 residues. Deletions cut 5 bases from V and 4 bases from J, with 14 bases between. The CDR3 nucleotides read TGTGCCAGCAGCACCGAACCAGGTTTAGAGACCCAGTACTTC. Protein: CASSTEPGLETQYF.

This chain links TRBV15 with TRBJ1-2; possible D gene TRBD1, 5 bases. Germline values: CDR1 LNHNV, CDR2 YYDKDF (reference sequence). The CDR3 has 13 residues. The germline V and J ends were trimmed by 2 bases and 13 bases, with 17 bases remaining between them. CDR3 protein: CATSRIGQTLATF. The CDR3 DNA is TGTGCCACCAGCAGAATCGGACAAACACTCGCCACCTTC.

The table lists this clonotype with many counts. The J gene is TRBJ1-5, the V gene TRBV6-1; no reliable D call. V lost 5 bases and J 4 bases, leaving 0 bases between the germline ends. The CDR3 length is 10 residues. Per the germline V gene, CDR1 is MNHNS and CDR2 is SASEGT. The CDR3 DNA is TGTGCCAGCAGTAATCAGCCCCAGCATTTT. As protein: CASSNQPQHF.

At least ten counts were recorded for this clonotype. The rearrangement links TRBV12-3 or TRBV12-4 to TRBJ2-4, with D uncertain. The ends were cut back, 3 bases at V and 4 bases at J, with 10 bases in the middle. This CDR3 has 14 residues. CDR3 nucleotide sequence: TGTGCCAGCAGTTTTAGGGAACGGAAAAACATTCAGTACTTC. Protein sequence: CASSFRERKNIQYF.

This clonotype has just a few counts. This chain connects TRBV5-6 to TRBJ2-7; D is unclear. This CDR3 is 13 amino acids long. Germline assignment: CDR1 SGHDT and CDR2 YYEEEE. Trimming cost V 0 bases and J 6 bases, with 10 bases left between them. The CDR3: CASSLGTSPEQYF. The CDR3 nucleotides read TGTGCCAGCAGCTTGGGGACCAGCCCCGAGCAGTACTTC.

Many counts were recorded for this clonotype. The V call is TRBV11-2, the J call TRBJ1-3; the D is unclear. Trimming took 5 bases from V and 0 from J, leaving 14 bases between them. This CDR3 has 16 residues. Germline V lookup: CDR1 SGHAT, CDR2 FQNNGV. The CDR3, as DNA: TGTGCCAGCAGCCCGGCCCCTCTGCACTCTGGAAACACCATATATTTT. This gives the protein CASSPAPLHSGNTIYF.

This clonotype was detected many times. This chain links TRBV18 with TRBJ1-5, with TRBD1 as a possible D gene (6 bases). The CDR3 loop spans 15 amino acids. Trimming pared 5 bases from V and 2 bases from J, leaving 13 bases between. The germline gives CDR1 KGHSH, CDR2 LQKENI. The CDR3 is CASSTGQFGNQPQHF. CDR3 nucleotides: TGTGCCAGCTCAACCGGACAGTTCGGCAATCAGCCCCAGCATTTT.

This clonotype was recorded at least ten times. This CDR3 is CASSFSTFTGELFF. DNA of the CDR3: TGTGCCAGCAGTTTTTCTACGTTCACCGGGGAGCTGTTTTTT. J is TRBJ2-2 and V is TRBV12-3 or TRBV12-4, with unresolved D. Trimming stripped 3 bases from V and 4 bases from J, with 9 bases between. The CDR3 has 14 residues.

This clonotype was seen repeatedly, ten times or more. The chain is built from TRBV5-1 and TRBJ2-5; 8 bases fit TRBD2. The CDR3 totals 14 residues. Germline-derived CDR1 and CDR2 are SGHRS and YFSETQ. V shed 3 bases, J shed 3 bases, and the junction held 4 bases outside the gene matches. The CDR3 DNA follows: TGCGCCAGCAGCTCCGGGACTAGGGAAGAGACCCAGTACTTC. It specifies CASSSGTREETQYF.

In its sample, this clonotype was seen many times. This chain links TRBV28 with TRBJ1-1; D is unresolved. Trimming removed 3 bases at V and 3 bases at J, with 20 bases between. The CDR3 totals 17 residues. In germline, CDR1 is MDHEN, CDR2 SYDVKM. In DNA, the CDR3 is TGTGCCAGCAGTTTGTATGACTGGTTTAGGGTGGACACTGAAGCTTTCTTT. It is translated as CASSLYDWFRVDTEAFF.